These 18 T cell receptor beta chains originate from one sample sequenced in a study of T cell changes during pregnancy in multiple sclerosis. Here immunoSEQ multiplex PCR was the method, and the copy in TCRdb shows in-frame clones only, minus some. The repertoire includes more than 50,000 clones, about nine tenths of them detected once, and approximately 1% sits in the top ten. Source: peripheral blood, taken after pregnancy. Source of these receptors: a female donor in good health, enrolled as a control in a pregnancy study.

This clone was observed a handful of times. The V gene is TRBV14, the J gene TRBJ2-4; D is unresolved. Trimming took off 3 bases at V and 14 bases at J, with 17 bases between the two ends. The CDR3 runs 13 residues. Germline assignment: CDR1 SGHDN and CDR2 FVKESK. CDR3 in amino acids: CASSQVVGSLEYF. CDR3 sequence (DNA): TGTGCCAGCAGCCAGGTCGTGGGCAGTCTCGAGTACTTC. Looking up the rest from reference TRBV14 and TRBJ2-4 gives the full variable domain: EAGVTQFPSHSVIEKGQTVTLRCDPISGHDNLYWYRRVMGKEIKFLLHFVKESKQDESGMPNNRFLAERTGGTYSTLKVQPAELEDSGVYFCASSQVVGSLEYFGAGTRLSVL.

This chain links TRBV7-9 with TRBJ1-3; TRBD1 aligns across 8 bases. Germline assignment: CDR1 SEHNR and CDR2 FQNEAQ (reference sequence). This CDR3 is built from 14 residues. Losses at the gene ends were 6 bases for V and 3 bases for J; bases not matched to a gene: 4. CDR3 bases: TGTGCCAGCAGTCCGACAGGGGTTGGAAACACCATATATTTT. This encodes CASSPTGVGNTIYF.

DNA for the CDR3: TGTGCCAGCAGTGAATTGGAGGGAAAACTGTTTTTT. It is translated as CASSELEGKLFF. The rearrangement joins TRBV25-1 to TRBJ1-4; D unclear. Per the germline V gene, CDR1 is MGHDK and CDR2 is SYGVNS. This CDR3 is built from 12 residues. V lost 1 base and J 10 bases, leaving 7 bases between the germline ends.

The CDR3 region is CASSLLGLAEIYEQYF. In nucleotides, the CDR3 is TGTGCCAGCAGCTTATTGGGGCTAGCGGAAATCTACGAGCAGTACTTC. The chain couples TRBV7-8 to TRBJ2-7; TRBD2 agrees at 7 bases. In germline, CDR1 is SGHVS, CDR2 FQNEAQ. The ends lost 2 bases at V and 3 bases at J; junction bases unmatched: 10. The CDR3 length is 16 residues.

The sample holds a few counts of this clone. An end of the junction differs from the germline gene, which may be a read error. The chain uses TRBV10-2 and TRBJ1-1; D is uncertain. The germline CDR1 and CDR2 sequences are WSHSY and SAAADI. The CDR3 loop spans 12 amino acids. The CDR3 region is CASSEVTTGAFF. The CDR3 DNA sequence: TGCGCCAGCAGTGAGGTTACCACTGGAGCTTTCTTT.

This sequence joins TRBV7-9 and TRBJ2-1, with 7 bases fitting TRBD1. V gave up 1 base and J gave up 7 bases; unmatched junction bases: 13. The germline V gene encodes CDR1 SEHNR and CDR2 FQNEAQ (reference sequence). There are 17 residues in the CDR3. The CDR3 here is CASSLGPKRGRRNEQFF. The CDR3 DNA reads as TGTGCCAGCAGCTTAGGCCCCAAGAGGGGGCGCCGGAATGAGCAGTTCTTC.

The rearrangement links TRBV5-1 to TRBJ1-2; possibly TRBD1 for D (5 bases). The CDR3 sequence is 14 residues long. V was clipped by 7 bases and J by 6 bases, with 19 bases between them. Germline V lookup: CDR1 SGHRS, CDR2 YFSETQ. The CDR3 nucleotides are TGCGCCAGCGGCAGGGTGGACGGCAACGATGGCTACACCTTC. This translates into CASGRVDGNDGYTF.

This clone has a single count. Other nucleotide sequences from this sample produce the same CDR3. J is TRBJ1-1 and V is TRBV27; D gene uncertain. CDR3 size: 14 residues. V lost 3 bases and J 0 bases, leaving 8 bases between the germline ends. Germline V gives CDR1 MNHEY, CDR2 SMNVEV (reference sequence). The chain's CDR3 is CASSLGGMNTEAFF. CDR3 DNA: TGTGCCAGCAGTTTGGGCGGGATGAACACTGAAGCTTTCTTT.

This chain uses TRBV28 with TRBJ1-6; 10 bases match TRBD1. The V gene's germline CDR1 is MDHEN and CDR2 SYDVKM. V shed 5 bases, J shed 14 bases, and the junction held 6 bases outside the gene matches. This CDR3 has 13 amino acids. CDR3 residues: CASSIRQGATLHF. CDR3 sequence (DNA): TGTGCCAGCAGTATACGACAGGGGGCGACCCTCCACTTT.

The J gene is TRBJ1-2, the V gene TRBV19; 9 bases are a match to TRBD1. J was trimmed by 7 bases and V by 5 bases; bases with no gene match: 14. The CDR3 extends over 16 amino acids. The germline CDR1 and CDR2 sequences are LNHDA and SQIVND (reference sequence). CDR3 sequence: CASSSNLDRGTRGYTF. CDR3 in DNA: TGTGCCAGTAGTTCTAACCTCGACAGGGGGACGCGTGGCTACACCTTC.

Regarding this clone: The junction differs from germline at one of its ends, possibly a read error. The chain recombines TRBV5-1 with TRBJ2-7; 8 nucleotides agree with TRBD2. The CDR3 length is 14 residues. The germline V gene has CDR1 SGHRS and CDR2 YFSETQ. CDR3 amino acids: CASSLVGGAYKQYF. In DNA form, the CDR3 reads TGCGCCAGCAGCTTGGTCGGGGGGGCCTACAAGCAGTACTTC.

The gene calls are TRBV18 and TRBJ1-3; D is uncertain. Per germline, CDR1 KGHSH and CDR2 LQKENI. The CDR3 totals 14 residues. The ends were cut back, 2 bases at V and 0 bases at J, with 5 bases in the middle. CDR3 protein: CASSPNNSGNTIYF. In DNA form, the CDR3 reads TGTGCCAGCTCACCAAACAACTCTGGAAACACCATATATTTT.

V gene TRBV6-5 combines with J gene TRBJ1-2; 7 nucleotides align to TRBD1. The J segment lost 10 bases and the V segment lost 6 bases, leaving 14 bases of the junction unmatched. Germline lookup yields CDR1 MNHEY and CDR2 SVGAGI. The CDR3 spans 14 residues. Here the CDR3 DNA reads TGTGCCAGCAGGGGACAATCGGGACAGATTTACTACACCTTC. Amino acids: CASRGQSGQIYYTF.

The J gene is TRBJ1-1, the V gene TRBV5-8; 7 nucleotides line up with TRBD1. The ends lost 7 bases at V and 3 bases at J; junction bases unmatched: 12. This CDR3 is 15 amino acids long. Germline-derived CDR1 and CDR2 are SGHTS and YDEGEE. The CDR3 bases are TGTGCCAGCTGCAGAGACGGACAGGCGCACACTGAAGCTTTCTTT. Its protein is CASCRDGQAHTEAFF.

The rearrangement joins TRBV28 to TRBJ2-7, with 10 bases aligning to TRBD1. The germline CDR1 and CDR2 sequences are MDHEN and SYDVKM. Trimming cost V 4 bases and J 6 bases; bases outside gene matches: 9. CDR3 size: 15 residues. In DNA, the CDR3 is TGTGCCAGCAGTTCACACGGGACAGGGGTTACCGAGCAGTACTTC. This gives the protein CASSSHGTGVTEQYF.

The genes are TRBV6-6 and TRBJ1-1; maybe TRBD1 (5 bases). There are 13 residues in the CDR3. The V end lost 2 bases, the J end lost 10 bases, and 14 bases lay between the germline ends. The germline V gene has CDR1 MNHNY and CDR2 SVGAGI (reference sequence). The CDR3 nucleotides are TGTGCCAGCAGTTACGACGGGGGGTCCCGAGCTTTCTTT. This encodes CASSYDGGSRAFF.

This clone was detected only once. The V call is TRBV27, the J call TRBJ2-2; 11 bases map to TRBD2. Germline-derived CDR1 and CDR2 are MNHEY and SMNVEV (reference sequence). The CDR3 totals 16 residues. Losses at the gene ends were 5 bases for V and 4 bases for J; bases not matched to a gene: 6. CDR3 region: CASSQTSGRLTGELFF. The CDR3 bases are TGTGCCAGCAGTCAAACTAGCGGGAGACTCACCGGGGAGCTGTTTTTT.

This clone was observed a single time. This chain joins TRBV25-1 and TRBJ2-3, with 9 bases matching TRBD1. The V gene end was trimmed by 5 bases and the J gene end by 7 bases; junction bases not matched to a gene: 4. Germline V gene sequence: CDR1 MGHDK, CDR2 SYGVNS. The CDR3 is 13 amino acids. CDR3 sequence reads: CASSWTGVNTQYF. CDR3 nucleotide sequence: TGTGCCAGCAGTTGGACAGGGGTAAATACGCAGTATTTT.